These 8 T cell receptor beta chains share one sample of origin, sequenced in a study of regulatory T cells in long-lasting Graves disease. The TCR beta library used iRepertoire HTBI primers with Arm-PCR amplification of CDR3. TCRdb used MiXCR to reprocess the multiplex PCR reads, holding one entry per CDR3 protein. The data show a few hundred thousand distinct CDR3 sequences, roughly 15% seen once. Time point described: newly diagnosed GD, antithyroid drugs for less than 3 months. PBMC RNA was the source of the TCR library. This same sample was also part of a study on T cells in Graves' hyperthyroidism and ophthalmopathy.

Here the sequenced sample was peripheral blood mononuclear cells (PBMCs), taken at new diagnosis, from a patient treated with antithyroid drugs. The receptors shown here come from a woman aged 45-65 years with Graves disease.

The genes are TRBV28 and TRBJ1-2; D uncertain. Deletions cut 6 bases from V and 9 bases from J, with 11 bases between. The CDR3 has 11 residues. CDR1 and CDR2 from the germline V gene are MDHEN and SYDVKM. This chain's CDR3 is CASSNYYCYTF. The CDR3, as DNA: TGTGCCAGCAGCAATTATTATTGCTACACCTTC.

This clonotype was observed a handful of times. The V gene is TRBV10-3, the J gene TRBJ2-6; D unclear. CDR3 size: 14 residues. Deletions cut 3 bases from V and 0 bases from J, with 3 bases between. Germline CDR1 and CDR2: ENHRY and SYGVKD. The CDR3 loop is CAISDPSGANVLTF. The CDR3 DNA reads TGTGCCATCAGTGACCCCTCTGGGGCCAACGTCCTGACTTTC.

This clonotype has a count of ten or more. V is TRBV12-3 or TRBV12-4 and J is TRBJ2-2; 8 nucleotides line up with TRBD2. V was pared by 8 bases and J by 3 bases, with 8 bases of the junction left unmatched. The CDR3 spans 15 residues. CDR3 sequence: CASVTSGRHTGELFF. The DNA for the CDR3 is TGTGCCAGCGTTACGAGCGGGAGACACACCGGGGAGCTGTTTTTT.

This clonotype has a handful of counts. This sequence joins TRBV11-2 and TRBJ2-2; D possibly corresponds to TRBD1 (6 bases). CDR3 size: 15 residues. Looked up from germline, CDR1 is SGHAT and CDR2 is FQNNGV. Between the trimmed V and J ends, which lost 3 bases and 6 bases, there was a span of 14 bases. The CDR3 region is CASSLIRGRAGELFF. CDR3 nucleotides: TGTGCCAGCAGCTTGATCAGGGGAAGGGCCGGGGAGCTGTTTTTT.

CDR3 sequence reads: CATSRDFGAEYNEQFF. DNA of the CDR3: TGTGCCACCAGCAGAGACTTCGGGGCCGAATACAATGAGCAGTTCTTC. The chain has TRBV15 and TRBJ2-1, with D perhaps assigned TRBD1 or TRBD2 (5 bases each). CDR3 size: 16 residues. The germline V and J ends were trimmed by 0 bases and 4 bases, with 13 bases remaining between them. Germline CDR1 and CDR2: LNHNV and YYDKDF (reference sequence).

The sample holds a few counts of this clonotype. The V and J genes are TRBV9 and TRBJ2-1; D may correspond to TRBD1 or TRBD2 (5 bases each). The germline V gene encodes CDR1 SGDLS and CDR2 YYNGEE. The CDR3 spans 15 residues. V was trimmed by 0 bases and J by 3 bases, leaving 10 bases between them. The CDR3 loop is CASSVDRGDYNEQFF. In DNA form, the CDR3 reads TGTGCCAGCAGCGTAGATAGGGGAGACTACAATGAGCAGTTCTTC.

This clonotype was seen at least ten times. V gene TRBV27 combines with J gene TRBJ1-1; D perhaps matches TRBD1 (5 bases). Germline CDR1 MNHEY, CDR2 SMNVEV (reference sequence). V was cut by 6 bases and J by 4 bases, with 15 bases left in between. This CDR3 region has 14 residues. The CDR3 sequence: CASRLSGTGTEAFF. CDR3 DNA: TGTGCCAGCAGACTTTCCGGGACGGGCACTGAAGCTTTCTTT.

In its sample, this clonotype was seen many times. V is TRBV11-2 and J is TRBJ1-5; weak D call: TRBD1 (5 bases). Germline-derived CDR1 and CDR2 are SGHAT and FQNNGV. V was pared by 1 base and J by 0 bases, with 10 bases between. The CDR3 runs to 16 residues. CDR3: CASSLGGGYSNQPQHF. Written as DNA, the CDR3 is TGTGCCAGCAGCTTAGGGGGGGGGTATAGCAATCAGCCCCAGCATTTT.